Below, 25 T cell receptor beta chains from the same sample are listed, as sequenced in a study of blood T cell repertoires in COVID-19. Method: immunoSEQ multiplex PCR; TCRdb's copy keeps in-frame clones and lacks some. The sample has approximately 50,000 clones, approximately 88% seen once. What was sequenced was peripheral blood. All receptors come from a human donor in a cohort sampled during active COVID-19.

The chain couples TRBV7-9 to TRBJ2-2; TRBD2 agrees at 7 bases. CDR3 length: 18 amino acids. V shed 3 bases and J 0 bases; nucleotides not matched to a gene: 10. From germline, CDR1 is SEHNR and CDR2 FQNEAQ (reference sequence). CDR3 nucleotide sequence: TGTGCCAGCAGCTTGCCCTCGGCGGGGGTCGCGAACACCGGGGAGCTGTTTTTT. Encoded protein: CASSLPSAGVANTGELFF.

The CDR3 loop is CASSIGTNGVNTEAFF. The CDR3, as DNA: TGTGCCAGTAGTATAGGGACGAACGGGGTGAACACTGAAGCTTTCTTT. V usage is TRBV19 and J usage is TRBJ1-1; D is uncertain. V lost 1 base and J 0 bases, leaving 12 bases between the germline ends. This CDR3 has 16 residues. Germline V CDR1 and CDR2: LNHDA, SQIVND (reference sequence).

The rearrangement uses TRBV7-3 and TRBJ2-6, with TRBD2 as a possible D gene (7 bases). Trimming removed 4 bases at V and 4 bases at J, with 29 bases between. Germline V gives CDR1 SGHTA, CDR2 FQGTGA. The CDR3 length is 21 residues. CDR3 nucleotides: TGTGCCAGCAGCTCGAACCACGGGGGGCCCGACGGTTATGTGGGGGCCAACGTCCTGACTTTC. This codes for CASSSNHGGPDGYVGANVLTF.

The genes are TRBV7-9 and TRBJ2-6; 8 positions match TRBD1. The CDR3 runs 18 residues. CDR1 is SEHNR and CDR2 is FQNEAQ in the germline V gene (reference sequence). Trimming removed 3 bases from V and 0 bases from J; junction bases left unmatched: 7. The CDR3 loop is CASSFLGTGRSGANVLTF. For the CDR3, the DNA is TGTGCCAGCAGCTTTCTCGGGACAGGCCGCTCTGGGGCCAACGTCCTGACTTTC.

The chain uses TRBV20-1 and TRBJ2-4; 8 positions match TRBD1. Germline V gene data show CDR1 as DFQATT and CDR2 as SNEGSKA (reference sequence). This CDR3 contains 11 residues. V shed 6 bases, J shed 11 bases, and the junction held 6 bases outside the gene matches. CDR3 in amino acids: CSATDREVQYF. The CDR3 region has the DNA TGCAGTGCCACGGACAGGGAAGTTCAGTACTTC.

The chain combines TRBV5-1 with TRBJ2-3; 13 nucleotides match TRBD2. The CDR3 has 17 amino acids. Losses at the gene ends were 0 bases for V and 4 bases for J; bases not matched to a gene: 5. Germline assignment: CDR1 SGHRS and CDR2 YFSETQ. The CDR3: CASSLGGLAGSADTQYF. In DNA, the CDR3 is TGCGCCAGCAGCTTGGGGGGACTAGCGGGAAGCGCAGATACGCAGTATTTT.

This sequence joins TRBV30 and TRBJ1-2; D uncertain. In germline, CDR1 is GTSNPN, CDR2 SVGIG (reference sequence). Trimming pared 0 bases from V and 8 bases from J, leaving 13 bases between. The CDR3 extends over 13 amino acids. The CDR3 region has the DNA TGTGCCTGGAGTGTACTCAGGATTCAGGGCTACACCTTC. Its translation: CAWSVLRIQGYTF.

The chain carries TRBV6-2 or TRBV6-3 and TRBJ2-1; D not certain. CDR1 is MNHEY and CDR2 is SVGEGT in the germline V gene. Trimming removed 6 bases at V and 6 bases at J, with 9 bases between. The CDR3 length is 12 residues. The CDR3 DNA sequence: TGTGCCAGCAGCCAGACTCTCAATGAGCAGTTCTTC. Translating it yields CASSQTLNEQFF.

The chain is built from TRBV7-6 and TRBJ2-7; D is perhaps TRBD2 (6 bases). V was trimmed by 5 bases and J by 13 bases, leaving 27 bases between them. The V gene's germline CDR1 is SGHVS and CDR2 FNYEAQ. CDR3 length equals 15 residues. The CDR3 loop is CASSLSGQGVGAFYF. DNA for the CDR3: TGTGCCAGCAGCCTCAGCGGGCAGGGCGTCGGCGCTTTTTACTTC.

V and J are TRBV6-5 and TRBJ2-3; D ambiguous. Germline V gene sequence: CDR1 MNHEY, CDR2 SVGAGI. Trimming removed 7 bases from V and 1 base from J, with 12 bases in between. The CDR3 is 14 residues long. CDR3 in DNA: TGTGCCAGCAAGACGGTCCAGGGCACAGATACGCAGTATTTT. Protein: CASKTVQGTDTQYF.

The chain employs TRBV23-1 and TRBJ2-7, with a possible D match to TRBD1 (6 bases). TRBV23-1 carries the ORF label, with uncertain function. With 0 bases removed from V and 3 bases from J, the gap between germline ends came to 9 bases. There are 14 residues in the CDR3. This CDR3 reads CASSQSGALYEQYF. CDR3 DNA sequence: TGCGCCAGCAGTCAATCGGGGGCGCTCTACGAGCAGTACTTC.

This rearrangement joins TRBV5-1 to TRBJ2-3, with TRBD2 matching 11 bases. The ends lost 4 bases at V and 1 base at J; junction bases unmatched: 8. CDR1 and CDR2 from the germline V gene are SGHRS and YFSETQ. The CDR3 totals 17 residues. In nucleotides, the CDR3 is TGCGCCAGCAGCGAGGCTAGCGGGGGGCTAGGCACAGATACGCAGTATTTT. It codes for CASSEASGGLGTDTQYF.

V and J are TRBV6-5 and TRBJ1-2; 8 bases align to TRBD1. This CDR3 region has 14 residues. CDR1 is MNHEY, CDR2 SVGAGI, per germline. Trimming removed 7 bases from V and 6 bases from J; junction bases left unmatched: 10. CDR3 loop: CASTKTARGHGYTF. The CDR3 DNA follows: TGTGCCAGCACCAAAACGGCCAGGGGGCATGGCTACACCTTC.

The CDR3 spells CASSPSSANRETQYF. The CDR3 DNA reads TGTGCCAGCAGCCCCTCCTCCGCTAACCGAGAGACCCAGTACTTC. V is TRBV7-2 and J is TRBJ2-5; unclear D gene. The V end was cut by 5 bases, the J end by 4 bases, with 17 bases between. The CDR3 consists of 15 residues. Germline V gives CDR1 SGHTA, CDR2 FQGNSA. The full variable domain, rest sourced from reference TRBV7-2 and TRBJ2-5, is GAGVSQSPSNKVTEKGKDVELRCDPISGHTALYWYRQSLGQGLEFLIYFQGNSAPDKSGLPSDRFSAERTGGSVSTLTIQRTQQEDSAVYLCASSPSSANRETQYFGPGTRLLVL.

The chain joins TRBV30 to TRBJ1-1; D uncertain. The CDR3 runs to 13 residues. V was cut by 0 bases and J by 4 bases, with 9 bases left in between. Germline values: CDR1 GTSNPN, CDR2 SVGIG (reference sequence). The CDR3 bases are TGTGCCTGGAGTGTACAAACGGGCACTGAAGCTTTCTTT. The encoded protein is CAWSVQTGTEAFF.

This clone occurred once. The CDR3 loop reads CATETQTPYEQYF. The CDR3 coding sequence is TGTGCCACCGAGACCCAGACACCCTACGAGCAGTACTTC. The chain links TRBV28 to TRBJ2-7; D is undetermined. Germline V gene sequence: CDR1 MDHEN, CDR2 SYDVKM. The CDR3 contains 13 residues. V lost 10 bases and J 2 bases, leaving 15 bases between the germline ends.

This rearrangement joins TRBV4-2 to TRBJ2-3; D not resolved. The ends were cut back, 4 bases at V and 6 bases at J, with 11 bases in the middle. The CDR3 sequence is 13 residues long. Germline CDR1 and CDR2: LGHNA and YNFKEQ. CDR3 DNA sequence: TGTGCCAGCAGCCCCCTAACCTCGGATACGCAGTATTTT. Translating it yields CASSPLTSDTQYF.

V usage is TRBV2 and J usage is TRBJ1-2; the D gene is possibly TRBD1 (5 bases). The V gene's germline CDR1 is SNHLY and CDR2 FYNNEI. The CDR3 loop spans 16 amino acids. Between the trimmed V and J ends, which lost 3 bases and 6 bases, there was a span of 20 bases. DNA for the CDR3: TGTGCCAGCAGTGAGGCAGGGAGGCGTACACAAGATGGCTACACCTTC. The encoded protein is CASSEAGRRTQDGYTF.

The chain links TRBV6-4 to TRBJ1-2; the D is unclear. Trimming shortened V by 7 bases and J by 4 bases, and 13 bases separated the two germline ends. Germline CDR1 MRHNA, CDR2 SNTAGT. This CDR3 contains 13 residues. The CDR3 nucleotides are TGTGCCAGCATCTCCGGGATTTCCTATGGCTACACCTTC. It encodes CASISGISYGYTF.

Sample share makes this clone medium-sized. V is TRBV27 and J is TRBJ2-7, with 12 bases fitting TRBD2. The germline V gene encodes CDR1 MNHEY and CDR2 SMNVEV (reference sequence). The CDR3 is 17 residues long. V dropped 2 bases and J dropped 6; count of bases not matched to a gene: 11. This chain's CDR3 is CASSLTGTSGSSPEQYF. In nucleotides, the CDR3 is TGTGCCAGCAGTTTAACTGGGACTAGCGGGTCCTCTCCCGAGCAGTACTTC.

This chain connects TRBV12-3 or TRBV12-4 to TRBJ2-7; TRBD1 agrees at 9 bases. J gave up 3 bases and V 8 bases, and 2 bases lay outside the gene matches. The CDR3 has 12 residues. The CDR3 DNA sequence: TGTGCCAGCGTGGGACAGGGCTACGAGCAGTACTTC. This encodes CASVGQGYEQYF.

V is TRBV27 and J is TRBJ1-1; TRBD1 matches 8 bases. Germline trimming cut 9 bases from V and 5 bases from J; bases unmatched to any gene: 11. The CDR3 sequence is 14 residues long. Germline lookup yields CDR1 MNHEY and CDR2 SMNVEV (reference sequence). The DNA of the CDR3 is TGTGCCAGTTTGAGGACAGGGTCAACAACTGAAGCTTTCTTT. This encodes CASLRTGSTTEAFF.

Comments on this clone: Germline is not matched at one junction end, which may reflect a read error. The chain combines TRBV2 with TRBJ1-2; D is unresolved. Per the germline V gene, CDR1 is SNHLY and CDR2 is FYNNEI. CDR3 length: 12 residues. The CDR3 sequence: CASRLTPRRELF. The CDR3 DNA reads TGTGCCAGCAGGCTGACCCCCCGGCGGGAACTCTTC. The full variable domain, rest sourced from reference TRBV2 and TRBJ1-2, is EPEVTQTPSHQVTQMGQEVILRCVPISNHLYFYWYRQILGQKVEFLVSFYNNEISEKSEIFDDQFSVERPDGSNFTLKIRSTKLEDSAMYFCASRLTPRRELFGSGTRLTVV.

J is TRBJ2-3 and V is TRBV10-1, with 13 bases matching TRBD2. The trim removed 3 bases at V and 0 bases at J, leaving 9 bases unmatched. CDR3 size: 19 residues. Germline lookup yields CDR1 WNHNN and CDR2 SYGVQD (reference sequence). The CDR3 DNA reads TGCGCCAGCAGTGACCTCGGACTAGCGGGAGTTTCTAGCACAGATACGCAGTATTTT. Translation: CASSDLGLAGVSSTDTQYF.

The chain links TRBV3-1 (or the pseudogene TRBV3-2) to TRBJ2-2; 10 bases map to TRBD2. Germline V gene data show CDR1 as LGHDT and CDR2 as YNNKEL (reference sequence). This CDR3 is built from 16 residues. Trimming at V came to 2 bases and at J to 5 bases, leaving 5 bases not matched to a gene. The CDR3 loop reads CASSQFLSGRTGELFF. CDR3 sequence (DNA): TGTGCCAGCAGCCAATTCCTTAGCGGGAGGACCGGGGAGCTGTTTTTT.